This paragraph covers one T cell receptor beta chain sequence. Generated by immunoSEQ multiplex PCR, the TCRdb table keeps only in-frame clones and is missing some. The table shows about 530,000 clones, with about 95% occurring only once. Germline CDR1 is LNHDA and CDR2 is SQIVND (reference sequence). The CDR3 extends over 15 amino acids. The trim removed 5 bases at V and 2 bases at J, leaving 4 bases unmatched. This record comes from a study of shared clonotypes between healthy human individuals. The sequence was obtained from a woman in her thirties in good health. The chain has TRBV19 and TRBJ2-1; 9 positions match TRBD2. The sequenced sample was naive CD4+ T cells sorted from blood. The subset was: CD45RA+ positively selected. As DNA, the CDR3 is TGTGCCAGTAGTTTTAGCGGGAGAACCTACAATGAGCAGTTCTTC. The encoded protein is CASSFSGRTYNEQFF.